Here is one T cell receptor beta chain with its context. The antigen it recognizes is unknown. Per-base qualities were not stored, and no clone one base away is much larger. The sample's time point label, decoded: about 28 days (+/-7) after the second vaccine dose. AZD1222 recipients with second doses at about 4 weeks or about 12 weeks were pooled, because spike-specific TCR depth and breadth did not differ between schedules. Vaccinee samples came from UK trials COV001 and COV002, including a single-blind randomized controlled phase 2/3 trial of AZD1222 (ChAdOx1 nCoV-19) in healthy adults. For TCRbeta chain sequencing, PBMC samples from trial participants were taken at day 0 and at day 28 after the second dose. The data derive from a study of T cell responses to AZD1222 COVID-19 vaccine (dated by TCRdb to the early 2020s). As for the study more broadly: TCR sequencing was performed for over 230 trial participants, of whom about 200 were given two doses of AZD1222 and some 26 were given two doses of MenACWY control vaccine. Trial participants were enrolled into age subgroups of 18-55, 56-69 and 70-plus years, which contained approximately 150, 28 and 58 TCR-sequenced participants, respectively. The full study reports these points: Reportedly, close to half of the unique spike-specific TCRs recognized epitopes lying outside the regions that are mutated in the B.1.351 and B.1.1.7 variants. Because no day 14 peak-response samples were available, repertoires were characterized only after the peak T cell response. Most participants were white British and females outnumbered males, and the authors suggested that clonal diversity may have been underestimated. The vaccine-associated CD4 TCRs covered the entire spike protein, and the dominant responses fell in regions 160-218 and 743-854. After two AZD1222 doses, both the breadth and the depth of spike-specific TCRs were significantly higher than at day 0 and than in MenACWY recipients. Conclusions about previously exposed vaccinees are limited because only six or seven AZD1222 recipients were SARS-CoV-2 seropositive at baseline. The 56-69-year group was small, and its depth increase did not reach significance, likely because of low power.

The CDR3 regions of human TCRbeta chains were analyzed by immunosequencing. Processing in the source paper ran as follows. TCRs in the repertoires were matched against a reference library of SARS-CoV-2-specific TCRs that had been generated with the MIRA antigen-specificity platform. Breadth was defined as the fraction of unique TCRs that were SARS-CoV-2-associated. Depth was defined as the fraction of total T cells that were SARS-CoV-2-associated. Using the MIRA data, each spike-specific TCR was mapped to the spike region that the TCR reacts to and placed in a CD4 or CD8 class. Log10-transformed breadth and depth values were compared by one-way ANOVA with Sidak's multiple comparisons tests. TCRdb mirrors the immuneACCESS table, restricted to in-frame sequences. Some clones are absent from its copies; in checked studies, under half trace to an unresolved V gene, and the reason for the others is unknown. V, J and clone size were drawn from that table, and D and trimming were deduced from the DNA. The sample yields 110,000 to 150,000 clones; roughly 93% were counted once. Of the sample, around 1.8% falls within the top ten clones.

The TCR comes from an adult who received the AZD1222 COVID-19 vaccine. This material consisted of peripheral blood, taken 28 days after the second AZD1222 dose.

Here the CDR3 is given as CASTPDRSSYEQYF. The DNA sequence follows: TGTGCCAGCACCCCAGACCGGAGCTCCTACGAGCAGTACTTC. This chain joins TRBV6-5 to TRBJ2-7; no D gene is confidently identified. CDR1 and CDR2 are drawn from the germline V gene: MNHEY, SVGAGI. Trimming takes 7 bases from V and 0 bases from J, and the germline ends sit 13 bases apart. Including cysteine and phenylalanine, the CDR3 has 14 amino acids. This entry keeps only the CDR3 DNA: 42 bases, framed from base 1.